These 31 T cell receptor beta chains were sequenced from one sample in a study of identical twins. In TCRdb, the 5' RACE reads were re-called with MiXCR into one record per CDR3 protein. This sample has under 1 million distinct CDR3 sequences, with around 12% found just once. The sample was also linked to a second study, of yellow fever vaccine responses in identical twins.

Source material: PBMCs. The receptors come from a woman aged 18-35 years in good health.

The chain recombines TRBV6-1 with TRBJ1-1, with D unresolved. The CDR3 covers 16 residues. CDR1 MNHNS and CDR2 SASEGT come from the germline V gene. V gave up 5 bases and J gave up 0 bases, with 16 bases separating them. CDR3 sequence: CASSIRGMGMNTEAFF. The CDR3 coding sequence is TGTGCCAGCAGTATCCGCGGAATGGGGATGAACACTGAAGCTTTCTTT.

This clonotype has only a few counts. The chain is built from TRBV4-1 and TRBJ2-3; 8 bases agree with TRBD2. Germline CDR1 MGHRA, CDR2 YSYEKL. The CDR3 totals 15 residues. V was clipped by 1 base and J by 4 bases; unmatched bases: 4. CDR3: CASSQAGGPADTQYF. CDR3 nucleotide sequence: TGCGCCAGCAGCCAAGCGGGGGGGCCCGCAGATACGCAGTATTTT.

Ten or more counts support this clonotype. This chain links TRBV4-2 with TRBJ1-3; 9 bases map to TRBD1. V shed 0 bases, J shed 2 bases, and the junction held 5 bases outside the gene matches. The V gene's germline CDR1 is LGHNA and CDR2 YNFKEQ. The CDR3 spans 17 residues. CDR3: CASSQEGTGRTGNTIYF. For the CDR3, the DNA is TGTGCCAGCAGCCAAGAAGGGACAGGGCGAACTGGAAACACCATATATTTT.

The CDR3 spells CASSLGPNQETQYF. The CDR3 DNA reads as TGTGCCAGCAGTTTGGGTCCGAACCAAGAGACCCAGTACTTC. This chain links TRBV12-3 or TRBV12-4 with TRBJ2-5; D is undetermined. The CDR3 loop spans 14 amino acids. The V end was cut by 3 bases, the J end by 0 bases, with 8 bases between.

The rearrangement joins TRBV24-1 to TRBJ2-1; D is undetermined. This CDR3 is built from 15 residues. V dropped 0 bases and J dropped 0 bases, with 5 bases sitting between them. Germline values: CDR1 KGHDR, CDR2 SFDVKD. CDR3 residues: CATSDLRTSYNEQFF. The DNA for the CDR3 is TGTGCCACCAGTGATTTGCGTACCTCCTACAATGAGCAGTTCTTC.

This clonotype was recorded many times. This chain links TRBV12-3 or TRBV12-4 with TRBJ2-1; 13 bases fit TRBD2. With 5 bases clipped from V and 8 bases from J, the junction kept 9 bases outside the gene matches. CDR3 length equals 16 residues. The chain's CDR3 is CASSPGLAGDIDEQFF. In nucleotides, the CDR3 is TGTGCCAGCAGTCCCGGACTAGCGGGGGATATTGATGAGCAGTTCTTC.

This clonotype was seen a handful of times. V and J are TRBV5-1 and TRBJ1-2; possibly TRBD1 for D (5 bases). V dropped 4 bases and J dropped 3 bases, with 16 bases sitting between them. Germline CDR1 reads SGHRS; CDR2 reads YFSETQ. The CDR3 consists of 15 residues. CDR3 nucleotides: TGCGCCAGCAGCGCGGGACGGACCGTAGACTATGGCTACACCTTC. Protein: CASSAGRTVDYGYTF.

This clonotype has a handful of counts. The CDR3 coding sequence is TGTGCCAGCAGTTACGGGGGACAGGGTCTAAGCTCCTATAATTCACCCCTCCACTTT. It translates to CASSYGGQGLSSYNSPLHF. The chain employs TRBV6-5 and TRBJ1-6, with TRBD1 matching 9 bases. J lost 0 bases, V lost 2 bases, and 8 bases had no gene match. The germline CDR1 and CDR2 sequences are MNHEY and SVGAGI. This CDR3 spans 19 amino acids.

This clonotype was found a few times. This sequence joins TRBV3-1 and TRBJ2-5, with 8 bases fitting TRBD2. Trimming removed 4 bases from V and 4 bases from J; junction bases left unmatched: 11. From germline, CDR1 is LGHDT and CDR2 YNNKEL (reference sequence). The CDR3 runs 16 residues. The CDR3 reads CASSRPGGRQVETQYF. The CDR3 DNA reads TGTGCCAGCAGCCGCCCGGGCGGGAGGCAGGTAGAGACCCAGTACTTC.

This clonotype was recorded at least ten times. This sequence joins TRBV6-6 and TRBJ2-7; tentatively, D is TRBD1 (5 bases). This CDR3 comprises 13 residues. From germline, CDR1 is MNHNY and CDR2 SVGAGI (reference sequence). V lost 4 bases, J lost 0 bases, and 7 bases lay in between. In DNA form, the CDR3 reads TGTGCCAGCAGTTCAGGACACTCCTACGAGCAGTACTTC. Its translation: CASSSGHSYEQYF.

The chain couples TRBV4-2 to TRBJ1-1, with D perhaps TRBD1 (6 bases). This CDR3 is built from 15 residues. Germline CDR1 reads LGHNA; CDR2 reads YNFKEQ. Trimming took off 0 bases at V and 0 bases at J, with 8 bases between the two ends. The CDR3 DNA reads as TGTGCCAGCAGCCAAGAGGACAGAATGAACACTGAAGCTTTCTTT. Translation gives CASSQEDRMNTEAFF.

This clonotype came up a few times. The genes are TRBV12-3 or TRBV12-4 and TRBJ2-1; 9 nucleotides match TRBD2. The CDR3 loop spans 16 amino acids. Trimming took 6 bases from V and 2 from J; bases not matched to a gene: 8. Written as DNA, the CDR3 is TGTGCCAGCAGCCCCATCGGGACTAGCCCCTACAATGAGCAGTTCTTC. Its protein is CASSPIGTSPYNEQFF.

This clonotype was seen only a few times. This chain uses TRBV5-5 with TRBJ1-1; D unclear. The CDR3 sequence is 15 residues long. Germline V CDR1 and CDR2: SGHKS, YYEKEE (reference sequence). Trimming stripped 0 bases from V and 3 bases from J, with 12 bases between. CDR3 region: CASSLAVVRYTEAFF. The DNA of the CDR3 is TGTGCCAGCAGCTTGGCCGTGGTCAGGTACACTGAAGCTTTCTTT.

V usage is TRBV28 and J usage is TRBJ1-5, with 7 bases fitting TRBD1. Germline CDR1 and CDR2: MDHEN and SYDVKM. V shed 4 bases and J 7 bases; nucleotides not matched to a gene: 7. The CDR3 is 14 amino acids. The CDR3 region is CASSWGRGVQPQHF. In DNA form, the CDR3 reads TGTGCCAGCAGTTGGGGCAGGGGGGTGCAGCCCCAGCATTTT.

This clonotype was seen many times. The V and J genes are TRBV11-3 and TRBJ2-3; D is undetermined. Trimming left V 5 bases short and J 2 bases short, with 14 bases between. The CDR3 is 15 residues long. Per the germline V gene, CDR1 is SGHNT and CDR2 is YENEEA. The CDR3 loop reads CASSRLRPSTDTQYF. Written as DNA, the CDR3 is TGTGCCAGCAGCCGTCTCCGACCCTCCACAGATACGCAGTATTTT.

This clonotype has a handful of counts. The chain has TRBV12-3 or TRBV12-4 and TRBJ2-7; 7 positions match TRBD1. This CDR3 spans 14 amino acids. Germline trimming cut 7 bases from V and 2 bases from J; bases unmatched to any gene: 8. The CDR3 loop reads CASTLGQSAYEQYF. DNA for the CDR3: TGTGCCAGCACCTTGGGACAGTCGGCCTACGAGCAGTACTTC.

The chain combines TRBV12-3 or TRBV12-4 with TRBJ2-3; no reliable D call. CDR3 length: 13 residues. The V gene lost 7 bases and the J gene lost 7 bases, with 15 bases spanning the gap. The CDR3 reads CASTFLQANTQYF. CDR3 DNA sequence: TGTGCCAGCACCTTTCTCCAAGCGAATACGCAGTATTTT.

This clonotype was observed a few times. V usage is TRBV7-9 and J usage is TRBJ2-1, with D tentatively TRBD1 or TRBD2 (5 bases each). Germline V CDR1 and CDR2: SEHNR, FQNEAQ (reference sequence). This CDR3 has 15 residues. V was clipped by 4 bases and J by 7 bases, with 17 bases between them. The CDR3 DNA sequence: TGTGCCAGCAGCTCACCGGGACCCGCGCCTAATGAGCAGTTCTTC. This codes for CASSSPGPAPNEQFF.

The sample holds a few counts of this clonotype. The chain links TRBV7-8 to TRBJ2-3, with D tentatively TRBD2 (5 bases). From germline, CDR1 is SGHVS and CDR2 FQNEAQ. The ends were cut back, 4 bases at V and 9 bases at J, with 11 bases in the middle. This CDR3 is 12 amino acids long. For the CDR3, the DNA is TGTGCCAGCAGCTCGGTGAGAGGGACGCAGTATTTT. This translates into CASSSVRGTQYF.

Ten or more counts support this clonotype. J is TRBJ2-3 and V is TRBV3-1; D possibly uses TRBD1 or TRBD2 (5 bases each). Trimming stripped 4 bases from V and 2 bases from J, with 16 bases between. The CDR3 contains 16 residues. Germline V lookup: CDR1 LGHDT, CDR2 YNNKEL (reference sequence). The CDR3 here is CASSPKGSGTTDTQYF. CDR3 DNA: TGTGCCAGCAGCCCGAAGGGTAGTGGGACCACAGATACGCAGTATTTT.

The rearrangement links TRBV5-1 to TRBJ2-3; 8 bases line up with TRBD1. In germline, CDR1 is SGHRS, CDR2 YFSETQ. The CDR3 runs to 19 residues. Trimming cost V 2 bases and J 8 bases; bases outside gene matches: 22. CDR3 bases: TGCGCCAGCAGCTTAGCCGACCTGACCGACAGGGGTCTAGGAGTTACGCAGTATTTT. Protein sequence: CASSLADLTDRGLGVTQYF. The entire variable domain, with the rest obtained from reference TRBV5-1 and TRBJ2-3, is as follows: KAGVTQTPRYLIKTRGQQVTLSCSPISGHRSVSWYQQTPGQGLQFLFEYFSETQRNKGNFPGRFSGRQFSNSRSEMNVSTLELGDSALYLCASSLADLTDRGLGVTQYFGPGTRLTVL.

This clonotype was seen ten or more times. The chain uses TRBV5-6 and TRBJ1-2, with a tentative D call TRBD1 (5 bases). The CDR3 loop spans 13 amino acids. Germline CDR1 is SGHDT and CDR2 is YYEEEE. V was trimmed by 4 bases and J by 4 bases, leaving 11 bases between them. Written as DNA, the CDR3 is TGTGCCAGCAGCCCCGCAGGGACCTATGGCTACACCTTC. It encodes CASSPAGTYGYTF.

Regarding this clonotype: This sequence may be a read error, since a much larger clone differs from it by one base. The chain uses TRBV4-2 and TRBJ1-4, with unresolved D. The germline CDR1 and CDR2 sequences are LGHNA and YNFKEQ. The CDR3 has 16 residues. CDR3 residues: CAGSQAGEGGNEKLFF. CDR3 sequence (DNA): TGTGCCGGCAGCCAAGCCGGGGAGGGCGGTAATGAAAAACTGTTTTTT.

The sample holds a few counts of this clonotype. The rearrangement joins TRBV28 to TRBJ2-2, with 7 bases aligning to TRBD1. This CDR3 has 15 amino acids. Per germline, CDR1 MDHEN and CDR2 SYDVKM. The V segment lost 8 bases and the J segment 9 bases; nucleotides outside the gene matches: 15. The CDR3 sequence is CASHPGTVTHRELFF. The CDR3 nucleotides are TGTGCCAGCCATCCCGGGACAGTTACACATAGGGAGCTGTTTTTT. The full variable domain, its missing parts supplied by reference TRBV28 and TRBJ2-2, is DVKVTQSSRYLVKRTGEKVFLECVQDMDHENMFWYRQDPGLGLRLIYFSYDVKMKEKGDIPEGYSVSREKKERFSLILESASTNQTSMYLCASHPGTVTHRELFFGEGSRLTVL.

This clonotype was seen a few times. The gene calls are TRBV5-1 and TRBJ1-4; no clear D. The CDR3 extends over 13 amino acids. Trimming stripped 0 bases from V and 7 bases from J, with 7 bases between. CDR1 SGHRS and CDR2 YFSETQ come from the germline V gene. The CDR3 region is CASSLDTFEKLFF. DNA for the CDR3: TGCGCCAGCAGCTTGGACACCTTTGAAAAACTGTTTTTT.

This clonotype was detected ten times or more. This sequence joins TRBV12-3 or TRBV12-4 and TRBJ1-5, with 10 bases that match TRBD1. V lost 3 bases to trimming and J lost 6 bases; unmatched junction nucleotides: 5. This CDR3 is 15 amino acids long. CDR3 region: CASSFGTGDFQPQHF. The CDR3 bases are TGTGCCAGCAGTTTCGGGACAGGGGACTTTCAGCCCCAGCATTTT.

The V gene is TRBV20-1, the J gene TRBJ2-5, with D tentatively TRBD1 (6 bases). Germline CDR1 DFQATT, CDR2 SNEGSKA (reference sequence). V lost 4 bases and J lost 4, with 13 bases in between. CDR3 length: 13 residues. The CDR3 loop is CSATLAGVETQYF. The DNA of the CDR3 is TGCAGTGCTACGTTGGCAGGGGTAGAGACCCAGTACTTC.

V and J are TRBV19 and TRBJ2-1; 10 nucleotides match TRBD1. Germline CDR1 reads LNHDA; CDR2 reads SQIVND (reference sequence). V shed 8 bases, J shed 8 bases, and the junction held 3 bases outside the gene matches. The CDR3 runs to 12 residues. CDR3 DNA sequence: TGTGCCAGTCGACAGGGGGCGTATGAGCAGTTCTTC. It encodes CASRQGAYEQFF.

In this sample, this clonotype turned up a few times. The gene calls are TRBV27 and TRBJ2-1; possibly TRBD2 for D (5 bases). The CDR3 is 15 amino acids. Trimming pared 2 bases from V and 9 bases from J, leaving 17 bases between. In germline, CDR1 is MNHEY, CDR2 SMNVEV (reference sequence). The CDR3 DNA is TGTGCCAGCAGTTTAGATTTGCTAGCTCTCGGTGAGCAGTTCTTC. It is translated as CASSLDLLALGEQFF.

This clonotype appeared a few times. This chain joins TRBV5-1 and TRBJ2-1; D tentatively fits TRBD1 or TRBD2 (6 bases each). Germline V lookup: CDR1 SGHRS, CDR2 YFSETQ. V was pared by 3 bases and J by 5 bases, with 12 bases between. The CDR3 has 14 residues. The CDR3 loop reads CASSSRGLDNEQFF. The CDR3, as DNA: TGCGCCAGCAGCTCCCGGGGGCTAGACAATGAGCAGTTCTTC.

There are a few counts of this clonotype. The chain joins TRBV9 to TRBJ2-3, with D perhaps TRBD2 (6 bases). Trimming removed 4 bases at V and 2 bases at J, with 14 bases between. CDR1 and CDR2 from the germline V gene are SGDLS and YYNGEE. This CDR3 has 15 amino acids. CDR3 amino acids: CASSTWDSPTDTQYF. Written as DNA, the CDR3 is TGTGCCAGCAGCACCTGGGACTCCCCCACAGATACGCAGTATTTT.